This TCR beta chain derives from a study of T cells in localized non-small cell lung cancer. V lost 1 base to trimming and J lost 5 bases; unmatched junction nucleotides: 12. Germline CDR1 and CDR2: SGHNT and YYREEE (reference sequence). CDR3 length: 17 amino acids. Sequenced by immunoSEQ multiplex PCR; TCRdb stores in-frame clones only, minus some. The sample records some 30,000 clones, about 90% being singletons. The clonotype originates from a man between 40 and 70 years old with stage II lung adenocarcinoma. Sequences were derived from PBMCs, sampled before any cancer treatment. This sequence joins TRBV5-4 and TRBJ2-1, with TRBD2 matching over 7 bases. The CDR3 reads CASSLTLSGRADNEQFF. CDR3 coding DNA: TGTGCCAGCAGCTTGACCCTTTCGGGGAGGGCCGACAATGAGCAGTTCTTC.